Listed below are T cell receptor beta chains from one sample, sequenced in a study of OX40 agonist ivuxolimab in advanced cancers. Some clones are missing from TCRdb's copy, which holds only in-frame ones; the method was immunoSEQ multiplex PCR. This sample yields around 70,000 clones, of which over 70% are seen a single time; about 5% belongs to the top ten. Material: CD4+ or CD8+ T cells sorted from blood, obtained in a trial of the OX40 agonist ivuxolimab. These receptors were collected from an adult with an advanced solid tumor such as melanoma, head and neck, liver or kidney cancer. CDR3s include the opening cysteine and the closing phenylalanine or tryptophan.

V: TRBV9
J: TRBJ1-2
CDR3: CASSVDRSFPNYGYTF

V: TRBV5-4
J: TRBJ2-5
CDR3: CASSFEAGVGETQYF

V: TRBV10-1
J: TRBJ1-3
CDR3: CASSPDGNSGNTIYF

V: TRBV2
J: TRBJ2-3
CDR3: CATKPTGDTQYF

V: TRBV6-4
J: TRBJ1-5
CDR3: CASSEGTGENQPQHF

V: TRBV10-3
J: TRBJ1-6
CDR3: CAITVNLGSPLHF

V: TRBV7-9
J: NA
CDR3: CASSSPREGVRGEQYF

V: TRBV5-1
J: TRBJ2-2
CDR3: CASSFSGGNTGELFF

V: TRBV7-9
J: NA
CDR3: CASSLGRGQHSYEQYF

V: TRBV5-1
J: TRBJ2-7
CDR3: CASSSRTGDFEQYF

V: TRBV28
J: TRBJ2-6
CDR3: CASTPDRNVLTF

V: TRBV20-1
J: TRBJ1-1
CDR3: CSARPTEAFF

V: TRBV7-8
J: TRBJ2-7
CDR3: CASSVQGSSYEQYF

V: TRBV11-3
J: TRBJ2-1
CDR3: CASSTGPLPYNEQFF

V: TRBV5-5
J: TRBJ2-6
CDR3: CASRRNRGGGANVLTF

V: TRBV7-2
J: TRBJ2-4
CDR3: CASSPTLLAKNIQYF

V: TRBV14
J: TRBJ2-3
CDR3: CASSQWGYNPSTDTQYF

V: TRBV2
J: TRBJ1-5
CDR3: CASRTTGIQPQHF

V: TRBV2
J: TRBJ1-1
CDR3: CASSSRTGSGPEAFF

V: TRBV28
J: TRBJ2-7
CDR3: CASTYTSVPYEQYF

V: TRBV7-3
J: TRBJ2-1
CDR3: CASSLQPGSYNEQFF

V: TRBV7-3
J: TRBJ2-1
CDR3: CASSLGRTEGNEQFF

V: TRBV5-5
J: TRBJ2-3
CDR3: CASRPAPTSTDTQYF

V: TRBV19
J: TRBJ1-5
CDR3: CASSTIQGVDQPQHF

V: TRBV7-9
J: TRBJ1-1
CDR3: CASSEKGQLNTEAFF

V: TRBV7-2
J: TRBJ2-3
CDR3: CASSRLAGGQDTQYF